The following is a T cell receptor (beta chain) sequence with its context. What it recognizes is unknown. The data were obtained in a study of circulating and synovial CD4+ cells in juvenile arthritis. Study-level results: CPL and bulk CD4 samples differed at least tenfold in T cell genomes. Circulating pathogenic-like lymphocytes shared a substantially higher fraction of CDR3 sequences with synovium than bulk blood.

The data were produced by immunoSEQ multiplex PCR, yet TCRdb's version contains in-frame clones alone and is incomplete. There are some 33,000 clones in the sample; roughly 94% occur only once, and around 0.7% lies in the top ten. The source of this sequence is a human donor with juvenile idiopathic arthritis. Sequenced sample: CD4+ T cells from blood.

The CDR3 region is CASRLDREAGNQPQHF. The CDR3 DNA reads TGTGCCAGCCGCTTAGACAGGGAAGCGGGCAATCAGCCCCAGCATTTT. This sequence joins TRBV6-6 and TRBJ1-5, with 7 bases matching TRBD1. Germline CDR1 is MNHNY and CDR2 is SVGAGI (reference sequence). The CDR3 covers 16 residues. J gave up 2 bases and V 8 bases, and 12 bases lay outside the gene matches.